Each of the 18 T cell receptor beta chains below was sequenced from the same sample in a study of blood T cell repertoires in COVID-19. Clones were read by immunoSEQ multiplex PCR, and TCRdb kept only the in-frame ones, dropping some. In the table there are 130,000 to 150,000 clones, 88% of which are singletons. The sample consisted of peripheral blood. The receptors shown here come from a human donor in a cohort sampled during active COVID-19.

The V call is TRBV7-9, the J call TRBJ2-7, with 11 bases fitting TRBD2. Germline V lookup: CDR1 SEHNR, CDR2 FQNEAQ (reference sequence). Losses at the gene ends were 5 bases for V and 2 bases for J; bases not matched to a gene: 8. The CDR3 consists of 16 residues. The chain's CDR3 is CASSPETSGSPYEQYF. CDR3 coding DNA: TGTGCCAGCAGCCCCGAAACTAGCGGGAGTCCCTACGAGCAGTACTTC.

The rearrangement links TRBV7-6 to TRBJ1-1; possible D gene TRBD1, 5 bases. Trimming pared 5 bases from V and 1 base from J, leaving 8 bases between. The CDR3 has 13 amino acids. Germline assignment: CDR1 SGHVS and CDR2 FNYEAQ. The CDR3 is CASSRQQNTEAFF. The CDR3 DNA follows: TGTGCCAGCAGCAGACAGCAGAACACTGAAGCTTTCTTT.

The chain recombines TRBV18 with TRBJ2-1; 9 bases agree with TRBD2. CDR1 and CDR2 (germline): KGHSH, LQKENI. V trimming: 3 bases; J trimming: 6 bases; junction bases outside the gene matches: 9. The CDR3 is made up of 16 amino acids. The CDR3 DNA reads TGTGCCAGCTCACCGACAAGCGGGAGGAGCCTCAATGAGCAGTTCTTC. It encodes CASSPTSGRSLNEQFF.

The rearrangement joins TRBV28 to TRBJ2-3; 10 bases match TRBD2. Germline V gives CDR1 MDHEN, CDR2 SYDVKM. V dropped 3 bases and J dropped 4; count of bases not matched to a gene: 10. This CDR3 comprises 17 residues. CDR3 residues: CASSFTRSGRYADTQYF. CDR3 DNA sequence: TGTGCCAGCAGTTTTACCCGTAGCGGGAGGTACGCAGATACGCAGTATTTT.

The CDR3 protein is CASSTGTSVGNEQFF. DNA for the CDR3: TGTGCCAGTAGTACCGGGACTAGTGTTGGGAATGAGCAGTTCTTC. V usage is TRBV19 and J usage is TRBJ2-1; 8 bases agree with TRBD2. V gave up 4 bases and J gave up 7 bases; unmatched junction bases: 9. The CDR3 is 15 amino acids. Looked up from germline, CDR1 is LNHDA and CDR2 is SQIVND (reference sequence).

This clone was picked up one time. The J gene is TRBJ2-1, the V gene TRBV21-1; no check of the table's D call, TRBD2, against the DNA was made. TRBV21-1 is deemed a pseudogene. The CDR3 has 14 amino acids. The CDR3, as DNA: TGTGCCGTTAAGCCCGTGGTTCAAAACAATGAGCAGTTCTTC. This codes for CAVKPVVQNNEQFF.

This clone appeared once. The rearrangement joins TRBV27 to TRBJ2-3, with D uncertain. CDR3 length equals 14 residues. Trimming pared 9 bases from V and 4 bases from J, leaving 17 bases between. The germline V gene encodes CDR1 MNHEY and CDR2 SMNVEV (reference sequence). The CDR3 coding sequence is TGTGCCAGTACACGGCTAGGTCCCGCAGATACGCAGTATTTT. Translated, it gives CASTRLGPADTQYF.

V is TRBV5-1 and J is TRBJ2-2; 14 bases are shared with TRBD2. V was pared by 4 bases and J by 1 base, with 3 bases of the junction left unmatched. The CDR3 spans 17 residues. CDR1 is SGHRS and CDR2 is YFSETQ in the germline V gene. CDR3 sequence: CASSGTSGGRNTGELFF. DNA of the CDR3: TGCGCCAGCAGCGGGACTAGCGGGGGCCGGAACACCGGGGAGCTGTTTTTT.

This clone was observed a single time. The chain joins TRBV5-1 to TRBJ2-7; 9 bases are a match to TRBD1. CDR3 length: 14 residues. The ends lost 4 bases at V and 6 bases at J; junction bases unmatched: 8. Germline CDR1 reads SGHRS; CDR2 reads YFSETQ. CDR3 residues: CASSPGTGMVEQYF. The CDR3 region has the DNA TGCGCCAGCAGCCCCGGGACAGGGATGGTCGAGCAGTACTTC.

The CDR3, as DNA: TGTGCCAGCAGCCAAGGACTAGCGGGAGGGCTAGGCAAAAACATTCAGTACTTC. Protein sequence: CASSQGLAGGLGKNIQYF. J is TRBJ2-4 and V is TRBV3-1 (or the pseudogene TRBV3-2), with 14 bases identical to TRBD2. CDR3 length equals 18 residues. Looked up from germline, CDR1 is LGHDT and CDR2 is YNNKEL (reference sequence). Trimming at V came to 1 base and at J to 3 bases, leaving 5 bases not matched to a gene.

CDR3 residues: CASSPRTGEDTGELFF. In nucleotides, the CDR3 is TGTGCCAGCAGCCCACGGACAGGGGAGGACACCGGGGAGCTGTTTTTT. The chain recombines TRBV21-1 with TRBJ2-2; TRBD1 is the table's D call, not checked against the DNA. TRBV21-1 is an annotated pseudogene. CDR3 length: 16 amino acids.

The chain has TRBV3-1 (or the pseudogene TRBV3-2) and TRBJ2-3, with D perhaps matching TRBD2 (6 bases). The V end lost 4 bases, the J end lost 7 bases, and 21 bases lay between the germline ends. The CDR3 is 16 amino acids. Germline V CDR1 and CDR2: LGHDT, YNNKEL (reference sequence). As DNA, the CDR3 is TGTGCCAGCAGCCCCCGCGCTAGCGTCTTTCGAAATACGCAGTATTTT. Translating gives CASSPRASVFRNTQYF.

The chain carries TRBV4-1 and TRBJ2-7; 12 nucleotides match TRBD1. Germline CDR1 is MGHRA and CDR2 is YSYEKL. After removal of 4 bases from V and 2 bases from J, the junction contained 3 bases not matched to a gene. The CDR3 is 15 amino acids. The CDR3 protein is CASSLGTGGPYEQYF. The DNA for the CDR3 is TGCGCCAGCAGCCTCGGGACAGGGGGCCCCTACGAGCAGTACTTC.

The chain links TRBV4-3 to TRBJ2-2; D not resolved. This CDR3 contains 14 residues. The V and J ends lost 0 bases and 6 bases respectively, with 8 bases between them. Germline V gene lookup returns CDR1 LGHNA and CDR2 YSLEER. CDR3 residues: CASSQDRAPGELFF. The CDR3 bases are TGCGCCAGCAGCCAAGATCGAGCGCCCGGGGAGCTGTTTTTT.

This sequence joins TRBV7-3 and TRBJ2-5; perhaps TRBD2 as D (6 bases). Germline-derived CDR1 and CDR2 are SGHTA and FQGTGA. CDR3 size: 13 residues. Trimming stripped 2 bases from V and 5 bases from J, with 9 bases between. The CDR3 bases are TGTGCCAGCAGCTTACGGCTAGCGGAGACCCAGTACTTC. Its translation: CASSLRLAETQYF.

The V and J genes are TRBV11-3 and TRBJ2-1; 11 nucleotides match TRBD2. CDR3 length: 15 residues. V lost 5 bases, J lost 6 bases, and 6 bases stayed unmatched. CDR1 and CDR2 (germline): SGHNT, YENEEA. CDR3 region: CASSARLAGSNEQFF. DNA for the CDR3: TGTGCCAGCAGCGCACGACTAGCGGGGTCCAATGAGCAGTTCTTC.

The chain recombines TRBV4-2 with TRBJ2-1; 8 nucleotides line up with TRBD2. Germline trimming cut 7 bases from V and 0 bases from J; bases unmatched to any gene: 5. The CDR3 runs to 15 residues. Germline CDR1 and CDR2: LGHNA and YNFKEQ. The CDR3 sequence: CASNPGGASYNEQFF. The CDR3, as DNA: TGTGCCAGCAACCCCGGGGGGGCCTCCTACAATGAGCAGTTCTTC.

This rearrangement joins TRBV27 to TRBJ1-5; D is possibly TRBD1 (5 bases). The CDR3 loop spans 17 amino acids. Germline V gives CDR1 MNHEY, CDR2 SMNVEV (reference sequence). V gave up 6 bases and J gave up 0 bases, with 18 bases separating them. In DNA, the CDR3 is TGTGCCAGCAGGTCGGGCAGGGCGCCCTATAGCAATCAGCCCCAGCATTTT. The encoded protein is CASRSGRAPYSNQPQHF.